This paragraph reports one T cell receptor beta chain. As handled by the study authors: Estimation of nucleated cell counts relied on the amplification of reference gene primers. Data came from immunoSEQ multiplex PCR; TCRdb stores just in-frame clones and leaves some out. The V and J calls and clone size come from that table; D and trimming were worked out from the DNA. The table has 250,000 to 300,000 clones, 70% to 90% seen once. The V gene's germline CDR1 is SGHTA and CDR2 FQGNSA. V was pared by 2 bases and J by 11 bases, with 20 bases between. The CDR3 runs 15 residues. This record belongs to a study of blood T cell repertoires in COVID-19. Looking at the study overall: Samples taken during acute and convalescent COVID-19 were collected in the United States, Italy and Spain. From T cells, B-cell-depleted T cells, or PBMCs came the material, which was cDNA or gDNA.

The sequencing sample was made of peripheral blood. The source is a man aged 55 to 70 who had recovered from COVID-19. The rearrangement links TRBV7-2 to TRBJ2-3, with D perhaps matching TRBD1 (6 bases). This CDR3 reads CASSLNRAAGGGQYF. In nucleotides, the CDR3 is TGTGCCAGCAGCTTAAACAGGGCAGCAGGTGGGGGGCAGTATTTT.